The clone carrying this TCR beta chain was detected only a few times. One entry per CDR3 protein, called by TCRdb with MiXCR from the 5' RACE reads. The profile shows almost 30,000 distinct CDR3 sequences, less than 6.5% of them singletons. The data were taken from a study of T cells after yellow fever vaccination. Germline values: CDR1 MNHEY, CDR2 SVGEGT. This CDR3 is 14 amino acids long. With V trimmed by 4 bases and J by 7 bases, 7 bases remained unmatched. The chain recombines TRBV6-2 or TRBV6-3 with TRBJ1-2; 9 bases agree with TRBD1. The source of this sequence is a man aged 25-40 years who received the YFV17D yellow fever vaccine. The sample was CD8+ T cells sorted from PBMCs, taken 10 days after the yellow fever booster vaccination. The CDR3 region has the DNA TGTGCCAGCAGTTCTGCACAGGGGGCGTCTGGCTACACCTTC. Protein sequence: CASSSAQGASGYTF.